This T cell receptor beta chain was recorded in a study of cytomegalovirus exposure and HLA in healthy donors. PCR amplification relied on 60 Vbeta primers (plus 13 Jbeta primers). TCRdb's copy holds only in-frame clones and misses some; the assay was immunoSEQ multiplex PCR. The sample shows fewer than 200,000 clones, 75% to 80% of them seen only once. Worth noting for this clone: Its specificity is unknown.

Broader study findings: Later analysis revealed greater clonal expansion in HLA-associated TCR beta chains than in equally common others. Common viral pathogens (according to a later analysis) appeared linked to several of the most significant clusters. The authors assumed roughly uniform sequencing depth across donors for presence/absence analyses.

The V gene's germline CDR1 is MNHNS and CDR2 SASEGT. This CDR3 comprises 14 residues. V was trimmed by 3 bases and J by 4 bases, leaving 9 bases between them. Sequenced: PBMCs. This rearrangement joins TRBV6-1 to TRBJ1-4; no clear D. The sequence derives from a man in his forties in good health and CMV-seropositive. The CDR3 DNA sequence: TGTGCCAGCAGTGAGTCTGGTAGTAATGAAAAACTGTTTTTT. Protein product: CASSESGSNEKLFF.